The T cell receptor beta chain described here comes from a study of blood T cell repertoires in COVID-19. Participant age was roughly 18 to 89 years, and participants resided in about two dozen US areas. Up to 2 weeks before entering the study, exposed participants had met a COVID-19 case. Germline V gene lookup returns CDR1 MNHEY and CDR2 SVGAGI. The V gene end was trimmed by 6 bases and the J gene end by 6 bases; junction bases not matched to a gene: 9. The CDR3 is made up of 14 amino acids. Libraries were prepared by immunoSEQ multiplex PCR; TCRdb keeps only in-frame clonotypes and omits some of them. This table has approximately 200,000 clones, less than 90% appearing once.

The TCR comes from a woman between 25 and 40 years old who had been exposed to COVID-19. The chain uses TRBV6-5 and TRBJ1-1, with 8 bases that match TRBD1. Material: PBMCs or T cells enriched from blood (not recorded which). The CDR3 DNA reads TGTGCCAGCAGAAGAGACAGGGGAGCCGCTGAAGCTTTCTTT. Protein sequence: CASRRDRGAAEAFF.